The 26 T cell receptor beta chains reported below all come from one sample, sequenced in a study of cytomegalovirus exposure and HLA in healthy donors. In the PCR, 60 Vbeta and 13 Jbeta primers were used. Sequenced by immunoSEQ multiplex PCR; TCRdb stores in-frame clones only, minus some. Here the sample spans some 70,000 clones, approximately 88% being singletons. Sequenced material: PBMCs. The receptor set was obtained from a woman aged 50 to 65 in good health and CMV-seronegative.

The chain links TRBV12-2 to TRBJ2-2; TRBD2, as called in the table, went unchecked against the DNA. TRBV12-2 has pseudogene status. This CDR3 contains 16 residues. CDR3 in amino acids: CASRFPGGANTGELFF. The CDR3 DNA reads TGTGCAAGTCGCTTCCCCGGGGGGGCAAACACCGGGGAGCTGTTTTTT.

The genes are TRBV19 and TRBJ2-1; 14 bases match TRBD2. This CDR3 is 15 amino acids long. The germline gives CDR1 LNHDA, CDR2 SQIVND (reference sequence). With 5 bases clipped from V and 13 bases from J, the junction kept 10 bases outside the gene matches. CDR3 region: CASSGLAGGGPGQFF. In nucleotides, the CDR3 is TGTGCCAGTAGTGGACTAGCGGGAGGAGGCCCTGGCCAGTTCTTC.

The chain carries TRBV29-1 and TRBJ1-5; 7 nucleotides line up with TRBD1. Germline CDR1 is SQVTM and CDR2 is ANQGSEA. J was trimmed by 2 bases and V by 6 bases; bases with no gene match: 4. This CDR3 spans 13 amino acids. CDR3 DNA: TGCAGCGTCCGACAGGGTCGCAATCAGCCCCAGCATTTT. Protein sequence: CSVRQGRNQPQHF. The full variable domain, its missing parts supplied by reference TRBV29-1 and TRBJ1-5, is SAVISQKPSRDICQRGTSLTIQCQVDSQVTMMFWYRQQPGQSLTLIATANQGSEATYESGFVIDKFPISRPNLTFSTLTVSNMSPEDSSIYLCSVRQGRNQPQHFGDGTRLSIL.

V gene TRBV28 combines with J gene TRBJ1-1; TRBD1 matches 8 bases. The CDR3 consists of 14 residues. Per germline, CDR1 MDHEN and CDR2 SYDVKM. V shed 6 bases, J shed 4 bases, and the junction held 7 bases outside the gene matches. CDR3 sequence: CASSPDRDITEAFF. The CDR3 DNA sequence: TGTGCCAGCAGCCCGGACAGGGACATCACTGAAGCTTTCTTT. The full variable domain, with the rest looked up from reference TRBV28 and TRBJ1-1, is DVKVTQSSRYLVKRTGEKVFLECVQDMDHENMFWYRQDPGLGLRLIYFSYDVKMKEKGDIPEGYSVSREKKERFSLILESASTNQTSMYLCASSPDRDITEAFFGQGTRLTVV.

J is TRBJ2-3 and V is TRBV30; 8 positions agree with TRBD1. The germline V gene encodes CDR1 GTSNPN and CDR2 SVGIG (reference sequence). CDR3 size: 14 residues. Unmatched junction bases numbered 9, after V lost 8 bases and J lost 2 bases. CDR3 residues: CAGGTGWATDTQYF. DNA of the CDR3: TGTGCCGGGGGGACAGGATGGGCCACAGATACGCAGTATTTT. Combining the CDR3 with reference TRBV30 and TRBJ2-3 gives the whole variable domain SQTIHQWPATLVQPVGSPLSLECTVEGTSNPNLYWYRQAAGRGLQLLFYSVGIGQISSEVPQNLSASRPQDRQFILSSKKLLLSDSGFYLCAGGTGWATDTQYFGPGTRLTVL.

V and J are TRBV10-3 and TRBJ2-3, with TRBD1 matching over 8 bases. The J segment lost 2 bases and the V segment lost 5 bases, leaving 6 bases of the junction unmatched. Germline V gene lookup returns CDR1 ENHRY and CDR2 SYGVKD. This CDR3 region has 15 residues. This chain's CDR3 is CAISPGTGYTDTQYF. The CDR3 DNA is TGTGCCATCAGTCCCGGGACAGGTTACACAGATACGCAGTATTTT.

The rearrangement joins TRBV5-6 to TRBJ2-5; D possibly corresponds to TRBD2 (5 bases). The CDR3 totals 13 residues. Germline CDR1 SGHDT, CDR2 YYEEEE. V gave up 4 bases and J gave up 5 bases, with 12 bases separating them. CDR3 residues: CASSTGIGETQYF. The CDR3 bases are TGTGCCAGCAGCACCGGGATCGGGGAGACCCAGTACTTC.

The DNA of the CDR3 is TGTGCCAGCAGCGAGCCGATCAGGGGAACCTATGGCTACACCTTC. Translating it yields CASSEPIRGTYGYTF. The chain links TRBV9 to TRBJ1-2, with a tentative D call TRBD1 (6 bases). The CDR3 is 15 residues long. V was pared by 3 bases and J by 4 bases, with 16 bases between. CDR1 and CDR2 (germline): SGDLS, YYNGEE.

This chain uses TRBV5-1 with TRBJ2-2, with 8 nucleotides matching TRBD2. Trimming cost V 7 bases and J 0 bases; bases outside gene matches: 5. Germline loops: CDR1 SGHRS, CDR2 YFSETQ. CDR3 size: 15 residues. The CDR3 DNA sequence: TGCGCCAGCCAATCGGGGGGGACGAACACCGGGGAGCTGTTTTTT. Translating gives CASQSGGTNTGELFF.

The genes are TRBV9 and TRBJ2-3; D is perhaps TRBD2 (6 bases). Germline assignment: CDR1 SGDLS and CDR2 YYNGEE. This CDR3 spans 16 amino acids. Trimming took 4 bases from V and 2 from J, leaving 17 bases between them. DNA for the CDR3: TGTGCCAGCAGCCGACCGGGCGGAGGGGACACAGATACGCAGTATTTT. Translating it yields CASSRPGGGDTDTQYF.

The sample holds a few counts of this clone. The chain is built from TRBV4-2 and TRBJ2-1, with a weak D call TRBD2 (5 bases). This CDR3 is built from 15 residues. Germline assignment: CDR1 LGHNA and CDR2 YNFKEQ. The V and J ends lost 0 bases and 5 bases respectively, with 11 bases between them. CDR3 DNA: TGTGCCAGCAGCCAAGATAACGGGCGGGACAATGAGCAGTTCTTC. Translation gives CASSQDNGRDNEQFF.

The genes are TRBV5-4 and TRBJ2-6; TRBD1 matches at 11 bases. V shed 4 bases, J shed 2 bases, and the junction held 8 bases outside the gene matches. CDR3 length: 18 amino acids. From germline, CDR1 is SGHNT and CDR2 YYREEE (reference sequence). CDR3 bases: TGTGCCAGCAGCATAACTGGACAGGGGGCCGCTGGGGCCAACGTCCTGACTTTC. This translates into CASSITGQGAAGANVLTF.

The V call is TRBV7-8, the J call TRBJ1-4, with 7 bases matching TRBD1. Germline V gene data show CDR1 as SGHVS and CDR2 as FQNEAQ. V trimming: 4 bases; J trimming: 7 bases; junction bases outside the gene matches: 9. This CDR3 is 15 amino acids long. The CDR3 here is CASSYGQARGEKLFF. The CDR3 DNA sequence: TGTGCCAGCAGCTATGGACAGGCGCGCGGTGAAAAACTGTTTTTT.

This chain uses TRBV7-3 with TRBJ2-7, with D possibly being TRBD2 (6 bases). Germline V CDR1 and CDR2: SGHTA, FQGTGA. Trimming pared 5 bases from V and 5 bases from J, leaving 19 bases between. This CDR3 spans 15 amino acids. CDR3 sequence reads: CASSLLGGTGNEQYF. DNA for the CDR3: TGTGCCAGCAGCCTACTCGGCGGGACGGGTAACGAGCAGTACTTC.

The V call is TRBV11-2, the J call TRBJ1-3; D uncertain. V shed 5 bases and J shed 11 bases, with 19 bases lying between them. CDR1 and CDR2 from the germline V gene are SGHAT and FQNNGV. CDR3 length equals 14 residues. The chain's CDR3 is CASSGRSVSQSIYF. The CDR3 DNA reads as TGTGCCAGCAGCGGAAGGTCTGTCTCACAGTCCATATATTTT.

This chain uses TRBV5-1 with TRBJ1-2; a weak D match, TRBD1 (6 bases). Trimming stripped 0 bases from V and 11 bases from J, with 14 bases between. Germline V gives CDR1 SGHRS, CDR2 YFSETQ. There are 13 residues in the CDR3. CDR3 nucleotide sequence: TGCGCCAGCAGCTTGGAGGCCAGGGGAGAATACACCTTC. Translation gives CASSLEARGEYTF. Based on the CDR3 plus reference TRBV5-1 and TRBJ1-2, the full variable domain is KAGVTQTPRYLIKTRGQQVTLSCSPISGHRSVSWYQQTPGQGLQFLFEYFSETQRNKGNFPGRFSGRQFSNSRSEMNVSTLELGDSALYLCASSLEARGEYTFGSGTRLTVV.

This sequence joins TRBV14 and TRBJ2-1; 8 nucleotides agree with TRBD1. CDR1 is SGHDN, CDR2 FVKESK, per germline. V lost 3 bases, J lost 7 bases, and 8 bases stayed unmatched. This CDR3 is 15 amino acids long. The CDR3 sequence is CASSQGNRGMNEQFF. The CDR3 bases are TGTGCCAGCAGCCAGGGGAACAGGGGGATGAATGAGCAGTTCTTC.

The CDR3 loop reads CASSLRQGAITGELFF. The CDR3, as DNA: TGCGCCAGCAGCCTCCGACAGGGGGCCATCACCGGGGAGCTGTTTTTT. The J gene is TRBJ2-2, the V gene TRBV5-1; 10 nucleotides align to TRBD1. From germline, CDR1 is SGHRS and CDR2 YFSETQ. The CDR3 length is 16 residues. After removal of 4 bases from V and 4 bases from J, the junction contained 7 bases not matched to a gene. Full variable domain (outside the CDR3, taken from reference TRBV5-1 and TRBJ2-2): KAGVTQTPRYLIKTRGQQVTLSCSPISGHRSVSWYQQTPGQGLQFLFEYFSETQRNKGNFPGRFSGRQFSNSRSEMNVSTLELGDSALYLCASSLRQGAITGELFFGEGSRLTVL.

This sequence joins TRBV15 and TRBJ1-4, with 9 bases matching TRBD1. CDR3 size: 16 residues. The V gene end was trimmed by 6 bases and the J gene end by 3 bases; junction bases not matched to a gene: 8. In germline, CDR1 is LNHNV, CDR2 YYDKDF (reference sequence). Written as DNA, the CDR3 is TGTGCCACCAGTCCGAGACAGGGGGACTCTAATGAAAAACTGTTTTTT. This translates into CATSPRQGDSNEKLFF.

The CDR3 reads CASSHRDRVLTTGSGNTIYF. The CDR3 nucleotides read TGTGCCAGCAGCCACCGGGACAGGGTTTTGACGACCGGTTCGGGAAACACCATATATTTT. The gene calls are TRBV7-8 and TRBJ1-3; TRBD1 agrees at 9 bases. Germline loops: CDR1 SGHVS, CDR2 FQNEAQ. This CDR3 region has 20 residues. Losses at the gene ends were 5 bases for V and 4 bases for J; bases not matched to a gene: 21.

V is TRBV9 and J is TRBJ2-3; no definite D call. The CDR3 spans 15 residues. V was pared by 4 bases and J by 1 base, with 13 bases between. Germline V lookup: CDR1 SGDLS, CDR2 YYNGEE. The CDR3 protein is CASSQTGTRTDTQYF. CDR3 in DNA: TGTGCCAGCAGCCAGACGGGTACGCGCACAGATACGCAGTATTTT. The variable domain in full, with the rest retrieved from reference TRBV9 and TRBJ2-3, is DSGVTQTPKHLITATGQRVTLRCSPRSGDLSVYWYQQSLDQGLQFLIQYYNGEERAKGNILERFSAQQFPDLHSELNLSSLELGDSALYFCASSQTGTRTDTQYFGPGTRLTVL.

This clone was picked up a small number of times. The chain recombines TRBV11-3 with TRBJ2-7; maybe TRBD2 (5 bases). Germline values: CDR1 SGHNT, CDR2 YENEEA. Trimming took 0 bases from V and 2 from J, leaving 11 bases between them. The CDR3 extends over 15 amino acids. CDR3 region: CASSLDAARAYEQYF. The CDR3 DNA reads as TGTGCCAGCAGCTTAGACGCGGCGCGGGCCTACGAGCAGTACTTC.

The genes are TRBV18 and TRBJ1-4; 10 positions match TRBD1. The CDR3 extends over 20 amino acids. Trimming took 1 base from V and 3 from J; bases not matched to a gene: 14. Germline CDR1 is KGHSH and CDR2 is LQKENI. CDR3: CASSPRRTGTGVTANEKLFF. CDR3 sequence (DNA): TGTGCCAGCTCACCACGGAGAACCGGGACAGGGGTAACAGCTAATGAAAAACTGTTTTTT. The full variable domain, with the rest looked up from reference TRBV18 and TRBJ1-4, is NAGVMQNPRHLVRRRGQEARLRCSPMKGHSHVYWYRQLPEEGLKFMVYLQKENIIDESGMPKERFSAEFPKEGPSILRIQQVVRGDSAAYFCASSPRRTGTGVTANEKLFFGSGTQLSVL.

The chain joins TRBV6-1 to TRBJ2-7, with 8 bases fitting TRBD1. CDR3 size: 16 residues. The germline gives CDR1 MNHNS, CDR2 SASEGT. J was trimmed by 3 bases and V by 3 bases; bases with no gene match: 10. CDR3 DNA: TGTGCCAGCAGTGATCTAGGACAGGGATCAATCTACGAGCAGTACGTC. Amino acids: CASSDLGQGSIYEQYV.

The chain employs TRBV29-1 and TRBJ2-1; TRBD1 is a possible D gene (5 bases). The CDR3 is made up of 18 amino acids. Germline values: CDR1 SQVTM, CDR2 ANQGSEA. The V and J ends lost 5 bases and 2 bases respectively, with 25 bases between them. The CDR3 DNA is TGCAGCGTTAGTATAAAGGACACCGTCCGTAGAACCTACAATGAGCAGTTCTTC. Its translation is CSVSIKDTVRRTYNEQFF.

This clone was counted once. The chain links TRBV25-1 to TRBJ1-5, with D perhaps matching TRBD1 (5 bases). V lost 4 bases, J lost 3 bases, and 10 bases lay in between. CDR1 is MGHDK, CDR2 SYGVNS, per germline. This CDR3 has 14 residues. As DNA, the CDR3 is TGTGCCAGCAGTGTCCAGGGCTTCAATCAGCCCCAGCATTTT. Translating gives CASSVQGFNQPQHF. Complete variable domain (other parts from reference TRBV25-1 and TRBJ1-5): EADIYQTPRYLVIGTGKKITLECSQTMGHDKMYWYQQDPGMELHLIHYSYGVNSTEKGDLSSESTVSRIRTEHFPLTLESARPSHTSQYLCASSVQGFNQPQHFGDGTRLSIL.